Reported below is one TCR beta chain. Its antigen is not known. The data were obtained in a study of T-cell memory formation after mild COVID-19. Germline-derived CDR1 and CDR2 are LNHDA and SQIVND (reference sequence). CDR3 length: 17 residues. The V and J ends lost 6 bases and 4 bases respectively, with 22 bases between them. 5'RACE primed at constant segments yielded TCR alpha and TCR beta cDNA libraries bearing sample barcodes and UMIs. In TCRdb, the 5' RACE reads were re-called with MiXCR into one record per CDR3 protein. The sample has around 250,000 distinct CDR3 sequences; roughly 9.4% are singletons. The study, taken as a whole, reports: Balance between CD4 and CD8 was seen in clones contracting day 15 to 85, and a CD4+ lean was seen in later expanders. In second-wave clones peaking day 37, SARS-CoV-2 specificity remained unconfirmed. Cross-reactive memory apparently joined, as some responding clones appeared in pre-infection memory.

The chain joins TRBV19 to TRBJ2-1; D ambiguous. The sample was PBMCs or a T cell subset sorted from them (not recorded which). The TCR was taken from a man younger than 30 who had mild COVID-19 (a few samples of this study predate the infection). Cell type and time point are not known. CDR3 sequence reads: CASSAPESASSYNEQFF. The CDR3 nucleotides read TGTGCCAGTAGCGCGCCTGAATCAGCTAGTTCTTACAATGAGCAGTTCTTC.